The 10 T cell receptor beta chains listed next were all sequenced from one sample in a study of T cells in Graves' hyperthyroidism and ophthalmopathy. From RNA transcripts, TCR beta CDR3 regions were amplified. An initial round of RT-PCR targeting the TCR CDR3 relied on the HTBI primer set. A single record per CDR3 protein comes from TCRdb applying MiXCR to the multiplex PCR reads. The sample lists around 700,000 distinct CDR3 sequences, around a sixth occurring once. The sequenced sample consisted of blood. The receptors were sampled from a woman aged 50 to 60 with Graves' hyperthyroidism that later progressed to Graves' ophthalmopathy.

CDR3 in DNA: TGTGCCAGCAGTAGGGGGGACCTAACCCGCTATGGCTACACCTTC. Its translation: CASSRGDLTRYGYTF. The rearrangement joins TRBV28 to TRBJ1-2; possible D gene TRBD1, 6 bases. V dropped 5 bases and J dropped 4 bases, with 17 bases sitting between them. The germline gives CDR1 MDHEN, CDR2 SYDVKM. This CDR3 contains 15 residues.

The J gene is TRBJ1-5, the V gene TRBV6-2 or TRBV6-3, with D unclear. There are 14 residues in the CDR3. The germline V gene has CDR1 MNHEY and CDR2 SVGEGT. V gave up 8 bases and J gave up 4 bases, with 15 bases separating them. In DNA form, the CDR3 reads TGTGCCAGCCACCCAAGGCGGTGGAATCAGCCCCAGCATTTT. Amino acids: CASHPRRWNQPQHF.

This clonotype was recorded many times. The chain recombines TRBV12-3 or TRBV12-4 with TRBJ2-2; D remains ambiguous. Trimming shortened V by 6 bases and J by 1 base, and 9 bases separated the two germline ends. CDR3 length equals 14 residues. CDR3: CASSLWGNTGELFF. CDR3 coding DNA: TGTGCCAGCAGCCTCTGGGGGAACACCGGGGAGCTGTTTTTT.

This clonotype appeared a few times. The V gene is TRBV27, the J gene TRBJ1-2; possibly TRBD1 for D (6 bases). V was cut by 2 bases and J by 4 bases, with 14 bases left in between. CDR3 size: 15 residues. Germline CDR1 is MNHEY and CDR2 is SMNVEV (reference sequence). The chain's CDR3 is CASSLGNRAIYGYTF. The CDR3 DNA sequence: TGTGCCAGCAGTTTAGGAAACAGGGCGATCTATGGCTACACCTTC.

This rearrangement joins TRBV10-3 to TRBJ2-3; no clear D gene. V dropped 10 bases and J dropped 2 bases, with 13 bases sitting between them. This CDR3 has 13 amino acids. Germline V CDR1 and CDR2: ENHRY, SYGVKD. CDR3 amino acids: CATRQPLTDTQYF. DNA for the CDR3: TGTGCCACGAGGCAACCCCTCACAGATACGCAGTATTTT.

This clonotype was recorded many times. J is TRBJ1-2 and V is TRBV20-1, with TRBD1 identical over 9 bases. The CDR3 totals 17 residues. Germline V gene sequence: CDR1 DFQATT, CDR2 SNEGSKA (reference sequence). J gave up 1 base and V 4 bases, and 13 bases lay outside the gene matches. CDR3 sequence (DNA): TGCAGTGCTATTATCGCCGGGACAGGGACTCGTAACTATGGCTACACCTTC. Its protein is CSAIIAGTGTRNYGYTF.

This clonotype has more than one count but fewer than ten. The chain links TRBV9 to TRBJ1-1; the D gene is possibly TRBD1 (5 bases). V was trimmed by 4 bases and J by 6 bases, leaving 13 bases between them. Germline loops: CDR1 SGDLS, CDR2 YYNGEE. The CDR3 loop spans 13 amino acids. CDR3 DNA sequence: TGTGCCAGCAGCCTCGGGGCGGTTGCTGAAGCTTTCTTT. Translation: CASSLGAVAEAFF.

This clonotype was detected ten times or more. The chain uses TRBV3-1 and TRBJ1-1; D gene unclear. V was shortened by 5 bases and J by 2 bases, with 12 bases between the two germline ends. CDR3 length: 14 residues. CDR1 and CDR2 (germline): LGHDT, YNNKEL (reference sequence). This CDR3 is CASSETRINTEAFF. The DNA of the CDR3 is TGTGCCAGCAGCGAGACCCGAATAAACACTGAAGCTTTCTTT.

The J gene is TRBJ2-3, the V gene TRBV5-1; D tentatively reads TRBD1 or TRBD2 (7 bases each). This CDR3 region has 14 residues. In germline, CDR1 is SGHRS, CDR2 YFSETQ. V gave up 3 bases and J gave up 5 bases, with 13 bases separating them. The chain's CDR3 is CASSWGGGRDTQYF. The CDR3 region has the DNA TGCGCCAGCAGCTGGGGAGGGGGCAGAGATACGCAGTATTTT.

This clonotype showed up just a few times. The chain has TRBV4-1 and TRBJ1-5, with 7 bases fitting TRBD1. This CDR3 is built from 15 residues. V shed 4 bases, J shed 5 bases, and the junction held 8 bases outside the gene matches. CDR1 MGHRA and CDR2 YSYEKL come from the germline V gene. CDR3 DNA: TGCGCCAGCAGCCCCCCTGACAGGGTGCATCAGCCCCAGCATTTT. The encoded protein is CASSPPDRVHQPQHF.